The clone carrying this TCR beta chain has just one count. No antigen is known for it. These data come from a study of cytomegalovirus exposure and HLA in healthy donors. Study results and limitations: Using the classifier, cytomegalovirus status was reportedly diagnosed with high specificity and sensitivity. Whilst most TCR sequences proved rare, a subset of public TCRs occurred across many donors. TCR beta chains numbering 164 were designated cytomegalovirus-associated.

Some clones are missing from TCRdb's copy, which holds only in-frame ones; the method was immunoSEQ multiplex PCR. Of around 120,000 clones detected, about 91% appear once; the ten largest clones hold 1.5% to 2%. This CDR3 is 16 amino acids long. Germline V CDR1 and CDR2: KGHSH, LQKENI. V was pared by 2 bases and J by 7 bases, with 8 bases of the junction left unmatched. Input material: PBMCs. The clonotype originates from a man aged 18 to 29 in good health and CMV-seronegative. The V and J genes are TRBV18 and TRBJ1-4, with TRBD1 matching over 9 bases. CDR3 DNA sequence: TGTGCCAGCTCACCAACGGGACAGGGAGGAGTTGAAAAACTGTTTTTT. Protein: CASSPTGQGGVEKLFF.